The rows below give T cell receptor beta chains drawn from one sample of a study of HIV-infected patients and healthy controls. TCRdb recomputed calls from the 5' RACE reads with MiXCR, one row per CDR3 protein. Of 18,000 or so distinct CDR3 sequences listed, 8.5% to 9% are singletons. This material consisted of blood, taken during antiretroviral therapy. The receptors were gathered from an adult with HIV infection. CDR3s include the opening cysteine and the closing phenylalanine or tryptophan. D genes are given only for firm matches. A clone size is listed for some rows: how often the clone was seen (once, few, many), or a class if it is expanded.

D: .
size: many
J: TRBJ2-1
V: TRBV28
CDR3: CASKLRTLGPYNEQFF
DNA: TGTGCCAGCAAGTTGAGGACTCTGGGTCCTTACAATGAGCAGTTCTTC

D: .
size: .
J: TRBJ2-2
V: TRBV12-3/TRBV12-4
CDR3: CASSLAQGQGELFF
DNA: TGTGCCAGCAGTTTAGCGCAGGGGCAAGGGGAGCTGTTTTTT

D: TRBD1
size: many
J: TRBJ1-5
V: TRBV28
CDR3: CASSKTGAVPQHF
DNA: TGTGCCAGCAGCAAGACAGGGGCGGTGCCCCAGCATTTT

D: TRBD1
size: many
J: TRBJ1-1
V: TRBV30
CDR3: CALQGAKYTEAFF
DNA: TGTGCCTTACAGGGGGCAAAGTACACTGAAGCTTTCTTT

D: TRBD1
size: .
J: TRBJ2-3
V: TRBV4-1
CDR3: CASSQDPWDRGMDTQYF
DNA: TGCGCCAGCAGCCAAGATCCCTGGGACAGGGGGATGGATACGCAGTATTTT

D: .
size: many
J: TRBJ2-3
V: TRBV19
CDR3: CASSIGDSTDTQYF
DNA: TGTGCCAGTAGCATTGGGGACAGCACAGATACGCAGTATTTT

D: TRBD2
size: many
J: TRBJ2-1
V: TRBV3-1
CDR3: CASSLHPGGSLGEQFF
DNA: TGTGCCAGCAGCCTTCACCCTGGCGGGAGTTTAGGTGAGCAGTTCTTC

D: TRBD1
size: many
J: TRBJ2-5
V: TRBV4-1
CDR3: CASSQPGTGRDGRTQYF
DNA: TGCGCCAGCAGCCAGCCTGGGACAGGCCGTGACGGTAGGACCCAGTACTTC

D: .
size: many
J: TRBJ1-1
V: TRBV5-6
CDR3: CASSRRGQEWYTEAFF
DNA: TGTGCCAGCAGCCGTAGAGGGCAGGAGTGGTACACTGAAGCTTTCTTT

D: .
size: many
J: TRBJ1-5
V: TRBV30
CDR3: CAWSVRENQPQHF
DNA: TGTGCCTGGAGTGTACGAGAGAATCAGCCCCAGCATTTT

D: .
size: many
J: TRBJ2-7
V: TRBV6-5
CDR3: CASSYKPVSYEQYF
DNA: TGTGCCAGCAGTTACAAGCCGGTCTCCTACGAGCAGTACTTC

D: TRBD2
size: many
J: TRBJ2-2
V: TRBV13
CDR3: CASDGGANTGELFF
DNA: TGTGCCAGCGACGGGGGGGCCAACACCGGGGAGCTGTTTTTT

D: .
size: many
J: TRBJ1-1
V: TRBV7-8
CDR3: CASSTPGTYEAFF
DNA: TGTGCCAGCAGCACCCCCGGGACGTATGAAGCTTTCTTT

D: TRBD2
size: .
J: TRBJ2-3
V: TRBV4-1
CDR3: CASSPGTSGVTDTQYF
DNA: TGCGCCAGCAGCCCCGGGACTAGCGGGGTGACAGATACGCAGTATTTT